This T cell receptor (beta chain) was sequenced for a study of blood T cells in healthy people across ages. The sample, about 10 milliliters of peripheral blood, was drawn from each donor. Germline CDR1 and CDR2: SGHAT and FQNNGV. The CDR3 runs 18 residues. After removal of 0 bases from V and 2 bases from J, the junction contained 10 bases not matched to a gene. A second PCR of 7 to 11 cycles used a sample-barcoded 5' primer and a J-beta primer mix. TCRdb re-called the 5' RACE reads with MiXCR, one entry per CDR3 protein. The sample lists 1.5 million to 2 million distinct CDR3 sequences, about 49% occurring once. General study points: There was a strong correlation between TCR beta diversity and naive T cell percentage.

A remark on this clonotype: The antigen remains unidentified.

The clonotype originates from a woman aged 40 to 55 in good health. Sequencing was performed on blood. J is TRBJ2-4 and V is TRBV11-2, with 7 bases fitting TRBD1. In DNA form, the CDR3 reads TGTGCCAGCAGCTTAGAGACAGGGTTGGCAGCTTCCAAAAACATTCAGTACTTC. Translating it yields CASSLETGLAASKNIQYF.